A selection of T cell receptor beta chains follows, all from one sample in a study of shared clonotypes between healthy human individuals. The data were produced by immunoSEQ multiplex PCR, yet TCRdb's version contains in-frame clones alone and is incomplete. The sample gives 2,500,000 or so clones, 85% to 95% of which show up once; roughly 0.34% is in the top ten. Material: naive CD4+ T cells from PBMCs. The origin of the receptors is a man in his late teens or twenties in good health. Some clones in this sample may be carry-over from other donors' samples. Each CDR3 is given with its conserved first and last residue. Not all rows give a size; the values are once, few, many and, for expanded clones, a class.

V: TRBV7-3; J: TRBJ2-6; size: NA; CDR3: CASSLRGTGSGANVLTF
V: TRBV18; J: TRBJ2-1; size: NA; CDR3: CASSRTGLAGFDEQFF
V: TRBV19; J: TRBJ2-3; size: once; CDR3: CASSMIAGGSTDTQYF
V: TRBV27; J: TRBJ1-1; size: NA; CDR3: CASSLGIGEAFF
V: TRBV11-2; J: TRBJ1-1; size: few; CDR3: CASSQWSRGAFF
V: TRBV5-1; J: TRBJ2-1; size: NA; CDR3: CASSSGGLNNEQFF
V: TRBV10-3; J: TRBJ2-3; size: NA; CDR3: CAITPVLAGGGDTQYF
V: TRBV2; J: TRBJ2-2; size: NA; CDR3: CASSAQGLDGELFF
V: TRBV4-2; J: TRBJ2-7; size: NA; CDR3: CASSQESSGRLYEQYF
V: TRBV7-2; J: TRBJ2-5; size: NA; CDR3: CASSLRRIEQYF
V: TRBV11-2; J: TRBJ1-5; size: NA; CDR3: CASSLGDNQPQHF
V: TRBV4-1; J: TRBJ2-3; size: NA; CDR3: CASSQDPGLADIGADTQYF
V: TRBV5-5; J: TRBJ2-5; size: NA; CDR3: CASSLTFETQYF
V: TRBV6-4; J: TRBJ2-2; size: NA; CDR3: CASSDKASGADTGELFF
V: TRBV6-5; J: TRBJ2-2; size: NA; CDR3: CASSITGTAGELFF
V: TRBV9; J: TRBJ2-3; size: once; CDR3: CASSVEVVVAGSPSTDTQYF
V: TRBV5-1; J: TRBJ1-1; size: NA; CDR3: CASSLQGSWTEAFF
V: TRBV19; J: TRBJ2-3; size: NA; CDR3: CASSIQGFRTDTQYF
V: TRBV7-3; J: TRBJ2-2; size: NA; CDR3: CASSLGREPGELFF
V: TRBV14; J: TRBJ2-1; size: NA; CDR3: CASSQVGTRRGLAVEQFF
V: TRBV27; J: TRBJ2-3; size: NA; CDR3: CASRPSTDTQYF
V: TRBV19; J: TRBJ1-2; size: NA; CDR3: CASSIGTGYGYTF
V: TRBV14; J: TRBJ2-1; size: NA; CDR3: CASSQGRGSSYNEQFF
V: TRBV9; J: TRBJ2-1; size: NA; CDR3: CASSTTGTGGTYNEQFF
V: TRBV29-1; J: TRBJ1-1; size: NA; CDR3: CSVEGQGGTEAFF
V: TRBV5-1; J: TRBJ2-3; size: NA; CDR3: CASSPTGGTYGTQYF
V: TRBV28; J: TRBJ2-3; size: NA; CDR3: CASSSGQGGPTDTQYF
V: TRBV18; J: TRBJ2-7; size: NA; CDR3: CASSPNLQGAISYEQYF
V: TRBV11-2; J: TRBJ2-5; size: NA; CDR3: CASSLDRNAGGKKETQYF
V: TRBV7-9; J: TRBJ2-7; size: NA; CDR3: CASSLVLDPYEQYF
V: TRBV2; J: TRBJ1-5; size: NA; CDR3: CASSRNAGPQHF
V: TRBV5-1; J: TRBJ2-3; size: NA; CDR3: CASWRGSTPDTQYF
V: TRBV5-3; J: TRBJ2-1; size: NA; CDR3: CARSLEVERDHPSSYNEQFF
V: TRBV6-6; J: TRBJ1-2; size: NA; CDR3: CASSASGAGGYTF
V: TRBV7-3; J: TRBJ2-2; size: NA; CDR3: CASRPGTSGNTGELFF
V: TRBV7-9; J: TRBJ2-1; size: NA; CDR3: CASSLAGGPSYNEQFF
V: TRBV7-9; J: TRBJ1-1; size: few; CDR3: CASKEGALRNTEAFF